This T cell receptor beta chain is from a study of T cell responses to AZD1222 COVID-19 vaccine. Points from the study as a whole: Close to half of all spike-specific TCRs reportedly target regions of the variants that are unmutated. Baseline antibody screening turned up just a handful of seropositive AZD1222 recipients.

Turning to this clone: Its specificity is unknown.

Produced via immunoSEQ multiplex PCR; TCRdb's table is partial and in-frame only. The table includes 54,000 or so clones, over 80% detected once. The ends lost 1 base at V and 7 bases at J; junction bases unmatched: 3. The CDR3 sequence is 15 residues long. Germline V CDR1 and CDR2: KGHSH, LQKENI. The sequencing here drew on peripheral blood, taken on day 0 of AZD1222 vaccination. The source is an adult in good health. V is TRBV18 and J is TRBJ1-4; 10 bases are shared with TRBD1. For the CDR3, the DNA is TGTGCCAGCTCACCACAACGGGACAGGGGTGAAAAACTGTTTTTT. The encoded protein is CASSPQRDRGEKLFF.